This record covers a single TCR beta chain. Its cognate antigen is unknown. The trim removed 3 bases at V and 0 bases at J, leaving 9 bases unmatched. The CDR3 is 18 residues long. CDR1 is MNHEY, CDR2 SMNVEV, per germline (reference sequence). This entry is derived from a study of identifying expanded T cells in peripheral blood. Overall study results and limits: Clone count variance between roughly 2-week samples rose with total template count. Differentially abundant clones: approximately 1.3 between replicates, 16.4 at approximately 13 days, less than 25 at four.

Healthy donors had no documented immune events, such as infections, while sampled. TCRdb keeps only in-frame clones here, not all; method: immunoSEQ multiplex PCR. The data hold about 100,000 clones, with 88% observed a single time. The chain links TRBV27 to TRBJ1-1, with TRBD1 matching 11 bases. This clonotype was sampled from a person aged 18 to 75 in good health. Sequenced sample: blood. The CDR3 region is CASSFRTGGVRMNTEAFF. The CDR3 bases are TGTGCCAGCAGTTTCCGGACAGGGGGCGTCCGCATGAACACTGAAGCTTTCTTT.